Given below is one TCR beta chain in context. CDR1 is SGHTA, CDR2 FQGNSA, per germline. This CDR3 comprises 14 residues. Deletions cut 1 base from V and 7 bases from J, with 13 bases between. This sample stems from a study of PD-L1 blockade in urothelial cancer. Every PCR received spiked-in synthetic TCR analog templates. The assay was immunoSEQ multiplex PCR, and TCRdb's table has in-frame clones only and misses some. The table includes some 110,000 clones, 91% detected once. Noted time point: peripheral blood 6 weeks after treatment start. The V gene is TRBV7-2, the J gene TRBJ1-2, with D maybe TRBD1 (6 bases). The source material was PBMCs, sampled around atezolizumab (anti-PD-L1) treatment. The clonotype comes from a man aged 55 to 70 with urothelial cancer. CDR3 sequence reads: CASSLEQGVGGYTF. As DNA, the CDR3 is TGTGCCAGCAGCTTAGAACAGGGTGTGGGTGGCTACACCTTC.